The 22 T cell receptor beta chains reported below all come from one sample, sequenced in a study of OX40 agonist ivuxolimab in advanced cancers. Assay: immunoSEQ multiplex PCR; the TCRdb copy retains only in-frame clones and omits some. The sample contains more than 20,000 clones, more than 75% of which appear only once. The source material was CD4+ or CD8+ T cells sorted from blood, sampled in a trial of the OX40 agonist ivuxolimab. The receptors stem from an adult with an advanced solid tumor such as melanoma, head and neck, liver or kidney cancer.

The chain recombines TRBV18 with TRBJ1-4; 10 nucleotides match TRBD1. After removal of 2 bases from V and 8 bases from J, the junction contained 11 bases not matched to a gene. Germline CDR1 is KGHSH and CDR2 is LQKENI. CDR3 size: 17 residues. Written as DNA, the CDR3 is TGTGCCAGCTCACCATCGCCGGGACAGGGGAGTGGCGAAAAACTGTTTTTT. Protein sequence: CASSPSPGQGSGEKLFF.

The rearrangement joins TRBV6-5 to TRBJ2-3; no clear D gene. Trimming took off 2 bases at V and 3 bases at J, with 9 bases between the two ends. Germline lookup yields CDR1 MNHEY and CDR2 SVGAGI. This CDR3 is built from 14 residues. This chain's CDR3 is CASSYGSITDTQYF. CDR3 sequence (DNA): TGTGCCAGCAGTTACGGTTCCATTACAGATACGCAGTATTTT.

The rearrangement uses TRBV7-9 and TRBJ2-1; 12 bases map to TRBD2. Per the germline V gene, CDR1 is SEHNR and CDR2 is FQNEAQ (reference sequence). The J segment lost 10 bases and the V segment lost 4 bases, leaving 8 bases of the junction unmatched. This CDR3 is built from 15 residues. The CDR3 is CASSSSGLAGWEQFF. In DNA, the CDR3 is TGTGCCAGCAGCTCGTCCGGACTAGCGGGATGGGAGCAGTTCTTC.

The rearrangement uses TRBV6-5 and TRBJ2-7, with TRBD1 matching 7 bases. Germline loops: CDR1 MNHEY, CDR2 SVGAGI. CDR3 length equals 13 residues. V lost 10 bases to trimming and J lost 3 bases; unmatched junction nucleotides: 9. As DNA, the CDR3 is TGTGCCACGAGGGACAGTGACTACTACGAGCAGTACTTC. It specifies CATRDSDYYEQYF.

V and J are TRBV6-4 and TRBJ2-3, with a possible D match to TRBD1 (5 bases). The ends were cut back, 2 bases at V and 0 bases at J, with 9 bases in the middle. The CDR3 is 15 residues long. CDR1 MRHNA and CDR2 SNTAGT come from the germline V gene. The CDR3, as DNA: TGTGCCAGCAGTGACGGGGCAGGGAGCACAGATACGCAGTATTTT. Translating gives CASSDGAGSTDTQYF.

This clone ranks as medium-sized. The CDR3 sequence: CASSVQGGLNEQYF. For the CDR3, the DNA is TGTGCCAGCAGCGTACAGGGGGGACTGAACGAGCAGTACTTC. The chain combines TRBV9 with TRBJ2-7; maybe TRBD1 (7 bases). In germline, CDR1 is SGDLS, CDR2 YYNGEE. The CDR3 runs 14 residues. Trimming pared 1 base from V and 5 bases from J, leaving 13 bases between. Supplemented by reference TRBV9 and TRBJ2-7, the full variable domain reads DSGVTQTPKHLITATGQRVTLRCSPRSGDLSVYWYQQSLDQGLQFLIQYYNGEERAKGNILERFSAQQFPDLHSELNLSSLELGDSALYFCASSVQGGLNEQYFGPGTRLTVT.

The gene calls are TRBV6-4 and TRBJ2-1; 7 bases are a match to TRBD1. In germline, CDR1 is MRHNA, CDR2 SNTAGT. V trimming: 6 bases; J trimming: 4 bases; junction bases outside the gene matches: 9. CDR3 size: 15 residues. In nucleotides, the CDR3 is TGTGCCAGCAGCCCCATGGGGACAGTTTACAATGAGCAGTTCTTC. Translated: CASSPMGTVYNEQFF.

The CDR3 nucleotides are TGTGCCACCAGCAGAGATCGAGGGATTCATGGCTACACCTTC. Translated: CATSRDRGIHGYTF. The J gene is TRBJ1-2, the V gene TRBV15; D gene unclear. Germline assignment: CDR1 LNHNV and CDR2 YYDKDF (reference sequence). V was shortened by 0 bases and J by 6 bases, with 11 bases between the two germline ends. CDR3 length equals 14 residues. Complete variable domain (other parts from reference TRBV15 and TRBJ1-2): DAMVIQNPRYQVTQFGKPVTLSCSQTLNHNVMYWYQQKSSQAPKLLFHYYDKDFNNEADTPDNFQSRRPNTSFCFLDIRSPGLGDTAMYLCATSRDRGIHGYTFGSGTRLTVV.

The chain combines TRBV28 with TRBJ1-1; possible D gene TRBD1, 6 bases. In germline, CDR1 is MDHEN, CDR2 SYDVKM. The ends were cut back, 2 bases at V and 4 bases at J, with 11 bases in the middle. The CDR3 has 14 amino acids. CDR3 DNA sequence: TGTGCCAGCAGTTTAGCTGGAGGGGGCACTGAAGCTTTCTTT. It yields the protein CASSLAGGGTEAFF.

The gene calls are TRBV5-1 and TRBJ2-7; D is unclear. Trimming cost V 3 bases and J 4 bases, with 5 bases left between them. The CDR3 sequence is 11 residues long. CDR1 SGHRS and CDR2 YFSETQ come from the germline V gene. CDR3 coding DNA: TGCGCCAGCAGCTGGGGATACGAGCAGTACTTC. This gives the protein CASSWGYEQYF.

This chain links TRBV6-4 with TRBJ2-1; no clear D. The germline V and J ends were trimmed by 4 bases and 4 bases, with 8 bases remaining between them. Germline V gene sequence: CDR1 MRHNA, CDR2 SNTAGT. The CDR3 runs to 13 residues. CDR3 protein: CASSVSEYNEQFF. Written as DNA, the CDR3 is TGTGCCAGCAGTGTGAGCGAATACAATGAGCAGTTCTTC.

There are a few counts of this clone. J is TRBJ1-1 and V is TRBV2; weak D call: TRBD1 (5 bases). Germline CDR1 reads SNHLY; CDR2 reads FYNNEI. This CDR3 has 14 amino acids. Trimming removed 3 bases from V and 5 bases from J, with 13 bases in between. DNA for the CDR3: TGTGCCAGCAGTGACCCCGGGGGGGGGACTGAAGCTTTCTTT. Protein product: CASSDPGGGTEAFF.

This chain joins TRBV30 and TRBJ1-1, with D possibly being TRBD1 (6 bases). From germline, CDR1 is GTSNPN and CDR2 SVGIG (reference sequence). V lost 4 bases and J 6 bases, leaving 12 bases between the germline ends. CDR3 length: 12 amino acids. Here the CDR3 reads CAWIPGGAEAFF. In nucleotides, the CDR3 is TGTGCCTGGATCCCCGGGGGCGCTGAAGCTTTCTTT.

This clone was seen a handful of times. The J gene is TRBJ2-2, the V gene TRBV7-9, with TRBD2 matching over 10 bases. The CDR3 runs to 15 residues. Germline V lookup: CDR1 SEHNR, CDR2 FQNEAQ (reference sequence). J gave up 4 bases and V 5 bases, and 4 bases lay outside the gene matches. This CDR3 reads CASSHRTSGTGELFF. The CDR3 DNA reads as TGTGCCAGCAGCCACCGGACTAGCGGCACCGGGGAGCTGTTTTTT. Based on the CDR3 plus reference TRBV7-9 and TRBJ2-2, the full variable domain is DTGVSQNPRHKITKRGQNVTFRCDPISEHNRLYWYRQTLGQGPEFLTYFQNEAQLEKSRLLSDRFSAERPKGSFSTLEIQRTEQGDSAMYLCASSHRTSGTGELFFGEGSRLTVL.

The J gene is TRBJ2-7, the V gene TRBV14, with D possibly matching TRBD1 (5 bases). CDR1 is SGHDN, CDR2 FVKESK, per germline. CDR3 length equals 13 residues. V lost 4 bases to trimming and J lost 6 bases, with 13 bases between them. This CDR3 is CASSRRVGSEQYF. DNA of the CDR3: TGTGCCAGCAGCCGCAGGGTAGGATCCGAGCAGTACTTC.

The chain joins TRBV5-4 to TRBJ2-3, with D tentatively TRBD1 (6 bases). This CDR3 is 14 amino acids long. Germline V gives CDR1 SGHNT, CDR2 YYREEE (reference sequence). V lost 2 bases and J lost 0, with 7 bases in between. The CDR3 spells CASSFDRSTDTQYF. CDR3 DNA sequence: TGTGCCAGCAGCTTTGACAGGAGCACAGATACGCAGTATTTT.

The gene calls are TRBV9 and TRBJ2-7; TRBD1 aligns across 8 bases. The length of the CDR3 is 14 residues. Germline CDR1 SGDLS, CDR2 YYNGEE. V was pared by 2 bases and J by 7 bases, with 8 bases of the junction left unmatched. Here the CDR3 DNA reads TGTGCCAGCAGCGTCACATACAGGGGGAGGGAGCAGTACTTC. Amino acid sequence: CASSVTYRGREQYF.

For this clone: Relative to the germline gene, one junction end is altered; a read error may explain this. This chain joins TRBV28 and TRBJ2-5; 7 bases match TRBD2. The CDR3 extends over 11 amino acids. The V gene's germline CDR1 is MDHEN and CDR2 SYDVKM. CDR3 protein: CGSGNSETQYF. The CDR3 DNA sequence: TGCGGAAGCGGGAACTCGGAGACCCAGTACTTC. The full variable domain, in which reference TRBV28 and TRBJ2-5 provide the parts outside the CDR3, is DVKVTQSSRYLVKRTGEKVFLECVQDMDHENMFWYRQDPGLGLRLIYFSYDVKMKEKGDIPEGYSVSREKKERFSLILESASTNQTSMYLCGSGNSETQYFGPGTRLLVL.

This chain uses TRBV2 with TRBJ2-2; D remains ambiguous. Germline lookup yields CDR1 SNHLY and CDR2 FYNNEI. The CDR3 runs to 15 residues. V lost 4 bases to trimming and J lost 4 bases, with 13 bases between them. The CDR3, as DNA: TGTGCCAGCAGTGTGCGGCCAACTGGCACCGGGGAGCTGTTTTTT. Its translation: CASSVRPTGTGELFF. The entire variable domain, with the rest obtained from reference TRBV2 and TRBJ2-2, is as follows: EPEVTQTPSHQVTQMGQEVILRCVPISNHLYFYWYRQILGQKVEFLVSFYNNEISEKSEIFDDQFSVERPDGSNFTLKIRSTKLEDSAMYFCASSVRPTGTGELFFGEGSRLTVL.

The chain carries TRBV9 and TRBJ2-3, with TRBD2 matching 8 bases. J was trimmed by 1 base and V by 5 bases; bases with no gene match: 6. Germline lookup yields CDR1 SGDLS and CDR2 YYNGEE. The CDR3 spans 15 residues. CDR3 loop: CASRAGTSGTDTQYF. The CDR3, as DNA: TGTGCCAGCAGAGCCGGGACTAGTGGCACAGATACGCAGTATTTT. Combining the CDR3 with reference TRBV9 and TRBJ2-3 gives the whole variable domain DSGVTQTPKHLITATGQRVTLRCSPRSGDLSVYWYQQSLDQGLQFLIQYYNGEERAKGNILERFSAQQFPDLHSELNLSSLELGDSALYFCASRAGTSGTDTQYFGPGTRLTVL.

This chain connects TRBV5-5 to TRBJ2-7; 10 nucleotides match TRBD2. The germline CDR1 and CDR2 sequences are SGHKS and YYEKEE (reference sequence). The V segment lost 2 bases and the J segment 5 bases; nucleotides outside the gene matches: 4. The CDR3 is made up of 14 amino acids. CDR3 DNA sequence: TGTGCCAGCAGCTTTATAGCGGGAGGCGACGAGCAGTACTTC. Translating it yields CASSFIAGGDEQYF.

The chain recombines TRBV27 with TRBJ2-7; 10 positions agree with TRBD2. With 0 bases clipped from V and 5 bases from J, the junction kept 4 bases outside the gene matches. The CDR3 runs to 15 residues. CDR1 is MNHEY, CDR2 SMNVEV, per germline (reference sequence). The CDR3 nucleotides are TGTGCCAGCAGTTTATCCGCTAGCGGGAGCCACGAGCAGTACTTC. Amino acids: CASSLSASGSHEQYF.